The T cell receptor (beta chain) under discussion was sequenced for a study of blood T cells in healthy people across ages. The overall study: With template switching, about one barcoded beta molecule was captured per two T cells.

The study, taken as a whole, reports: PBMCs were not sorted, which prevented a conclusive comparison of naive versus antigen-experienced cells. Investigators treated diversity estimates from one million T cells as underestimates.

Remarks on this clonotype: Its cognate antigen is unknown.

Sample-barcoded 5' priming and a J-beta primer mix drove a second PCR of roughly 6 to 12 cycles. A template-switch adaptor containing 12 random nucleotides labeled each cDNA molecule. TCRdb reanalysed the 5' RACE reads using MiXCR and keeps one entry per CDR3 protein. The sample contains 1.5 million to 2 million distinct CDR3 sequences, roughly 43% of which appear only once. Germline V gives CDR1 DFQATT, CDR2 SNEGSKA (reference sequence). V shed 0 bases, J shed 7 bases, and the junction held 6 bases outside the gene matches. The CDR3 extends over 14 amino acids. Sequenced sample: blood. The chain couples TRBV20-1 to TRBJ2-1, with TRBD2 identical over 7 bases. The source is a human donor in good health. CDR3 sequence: CSAREGGGGNEQFF. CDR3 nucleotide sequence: TGCAGTGCTAGAGAAGGCGGGGGAGGAAATGAGCAGTTCTTC.